Following are 13 T cell receptor beta chains from one sample sequenced in a study of T cell repertoires in cytomegalovirus infection. TCRdb recomputed calls from the reads with MiXCR, one row per CDR3 protein. The sample carries fewer than 130,000 distinct CDR3 sequences, 42% recorded once. These receptors have no identified antigens. The sequencing used CD8+ T cells from cultured PBMCs, collected from culture after CMV antigen stimulation. The receptors come from a human donor in good health (CMV status not recorded). Some clones in this sample may be carry-over from other donors' samples.

There are many counts of this clonotype. This chain connects TRBV7-2 to TRBJ1-5; no definite D call. This CDR3 comprises 14 residues. Germline CDR1 is SGHTA and CDR2 is FQGNSA. Trimming took off 4 bases at V and 1 base at J, with 8 bases between the two ends. The CDR3 bases are TGTGCCAGCAGCTCTGGACTGAGCAATCAGCCCCAGCATTTT. As protein: CASSSGLSNQPQHF.

The chain combines TRBV28 with TRBJ2-2; D is unclear. CDR1 and CDR2 from the germline V gene are MDHEN and SYDVKM. Trimming took off 5 bases at V and 2 bases at J, with 18 bases between the two ends. CDR3 length: 17 residues. The CDR3 DNA reads TGTGCCAGCAGTCCCATTCTCGGTTGGGGAAACACCGGGGAGCTGTTTTTT. Translation gives CASSPILGWGNTGELFF.

CDR3 protein: CASSSTQGASPTDTQYF. CDR3 DNA sequence: TGTGCCAGCAGCTCCACCCAGGGGGCTAGCCCCACAGATACGCAGTATTTT. The rearrangement uses TRBV7-9 and TRBJ2-3, with 8 bases identical to TRBD1. The CDR3 length is 17 residues. With V trimmed by 4 bases and J by 2 bases, 11 bases remained unmatched. Germline V gene sequence: CDR1 SEHNR, CDR2 FQNEAQ (reference sequence).

This clonotype was observed a few times. V and J are TRBV4-1 and TRBJ1-2; TRBD1 is a possible D gene (6 bases). The CDR3 spans 13 residues. The V end lost 5 bases, the J end lost 5 bases, and 12 bases lay between the germline ends. Germline V lookup: CDR1 MGHRA, CDR2 YSYEKL. CDR3 in amino acids: CASSGQGLYGYTF. CDR3 DNA sequence: TGCGCCAGCAGCGGGCAGGGGCTATATGGCTACACCTTC.

V and J are TRBV28 and TRBJ2-7; TRBD2 matches 8 bases. Germline values: CDR1 MDHEN, CDR2 SYDVKM. J was trimmed by 2 bases and V by 5 bases; bases with no gene match: 5. This CDR3 is built from 14 residues. CDR3 residues: CASSTGTRTYEQYF. The CDR3 bases are TGTGCCAGCAGTACCGGGACTAGAACCTACGAGCAGTACTTC.

There are a few counts of this clonotype. V is TRBV12-3 or TRBV12-4 and J is TRBJ2-5; D gene unclear. CDR3 length equals 13 residues. V lost 3 bases and J lost 4, with 9 bases in between. CDR3 in amino acids: CASSFRIPETQYF. The CDR3 nucleotides read TGTGCCAGCAGTTTCCGGATCCCAGAGACCCAGTACTTC.

Worth noting for this clonotype: A much larger clone lies one base from this, so it may be a read error. The rearrangement joins TRBV27 to TRBJ1-4; D ambiguous. Trimming left V 2 bases short and J 6 bases short, with 19 bases between. This CDR3 has 17 amino acids. Germline V CDR1 and CDR2: MNHEY, SMNVEV (reference sequence). The CDR3 loop is CASSLTSLPGPHEKLFF. The CDR3 bases are TGTGCCAGCAGTTTAACGTCTCTCCCCGGACCCCATGAAAAACTGTTTTTT.

The V call is TRBV12-3 or TRBV12-4, the J call TRBJ1-5, with a weak D call TRBD1 (6 bases). The V end lost 6 bases, the J end lost 0 bases, and 27 bases lay between the germline ends. CDR3 length: 20 residues. The chain's CDR3 is CASSKRGWGEGGDSNQPQHF. In DNA form, the CDR3 reads TGTGCCAGCAGCAAAAGGGGCTGGGGAGAGGGGGGAGATAGCAATCAGCCCCAGCATTTT.

The V call is TRBV29-1, the J call TRBJ1-1, with D perhaps TRBD1 (5 bases). Germline CDR1 SQVTM, CDR2 ANQGSEA. Trimming took 6 bases from V and 0 from J, leaving 8 bases between them. The CDR3 consists of 12 residues. In nucleotides, the CDR3 is TGCAGCGTAGACAGCATGAACACTGAAGCTTTCTTT. It codes for CSVDSMNTEAFF.

Written as DNA, the CDR3 is TGTGCCAGCAGTTACCGAGGCTCCGAGCAGTACTTC. It is translated as CASSYRGSEQYF. This chain uses TRBV6-2 or TRBV6-3 with TRBJ2-7; D is ambiguous. This CDR3 has 12 residues. CDR1 is MNHEY and CDR2 is SVGEGT in the germline V gene. V lost 2 bases and J 6 bases, leaving 8 bases between the germline ends.

This clonotype came up many times. The genes are TRBV7-8 and TRBJ2-2; D perhaps matches TRBD1 (5 bases). In germline, CDR1 is SGHVS, CDR2 FQNEAQ. Trimming removed 4 bases at V and 3 bases at J, with 9 bases between. The CDR3 consists of 14 residues. Here the CDR3 reads CASSSAGYTGELFF. CDR3 nucleotide sequence: TGTGCCAGCAGCTCAGCAGGGTACACCGGGGAGCTGTTTTTT.

In this sample, this clonotype turned up many times. This chain uses TRBV10-3 with TRBJ2-7; D is unclear. Germline V gene sequence: CDR1 ENHRY, CDR2 SYGVKD. Trimming left V 2 bases short and J 0 bases short, with 8 bases between. This CDR3 spans 14 amino acids. As DNA, the CDR3 is TGTGCCATCAGTGAGCTACCTCACTCCTACGAGCAGTACTTC. Translation gives CAISELPHSYEQYF.

This clonotype is medium-sized (0.01 to 0.1%) within its sample. V is TRBV7-8 and J is TRBJ2-5; 14 bases line up with TRBD2. Germline-derived CDR1 and CDR2 are SGHVS and FQNEAQ. Germline trimming cut 5 bases from V and 4 bases from J; bases unmatched to any gene: 6. CDR3 length: 16 residues. CDR3: CASSLGTSGGGETQYF. The DNA of the CDR3 is TGTGCCAGCAGCCTCGGGACTAGCGGGGGAGGAGAGACCCAGTACTTC.